The clone carrying this T cell receptor (beta chain) was detected only a few times. The data were obtained in a study of molecular identifiers for immune sequencing clone quantification. Looking at the study overall: Five portions were made in replicates from RNA of approximately 22,000 or 94,000 naive CD8 cells, and four underwent sequencing.

Trimming shortened V by 2 bases and J by 6 bases, and 16 bases separated the two germline ends. The CDR3 is made up of 16 amino acids. Germline CDR1 MNHEY, CDR2 SMNVEV (reference sequence). Via MiXCR, TCRdb re-called the PCR reads, giving one row per CDR3 protein. The table shows roughly 100,000 distinct CDR3 sequences, with 30% to 35% occurring only once. The TCR was taken from a human donor in good health. Some libraries in this study had Jurkat cell RNA spiked in. Sequenced input: naive CD8+ T cells from blood, with Jurkat cell RNA spiked in. The subset denotes: FACS-sorted CD8+CD4-CCR7+CD45RA+ naive T cells. The rearrangement joins TRBV27 to TRBJ2-2; TRBD2 might be the D (7 bases). The CDR3 DNA sequence: TGTGCCAGCAGTTTAGGGTCCGGGGGGCTGGCCGGGGAGCTGTTTTTT. This translates into CASSLGSGGLAGELFF.